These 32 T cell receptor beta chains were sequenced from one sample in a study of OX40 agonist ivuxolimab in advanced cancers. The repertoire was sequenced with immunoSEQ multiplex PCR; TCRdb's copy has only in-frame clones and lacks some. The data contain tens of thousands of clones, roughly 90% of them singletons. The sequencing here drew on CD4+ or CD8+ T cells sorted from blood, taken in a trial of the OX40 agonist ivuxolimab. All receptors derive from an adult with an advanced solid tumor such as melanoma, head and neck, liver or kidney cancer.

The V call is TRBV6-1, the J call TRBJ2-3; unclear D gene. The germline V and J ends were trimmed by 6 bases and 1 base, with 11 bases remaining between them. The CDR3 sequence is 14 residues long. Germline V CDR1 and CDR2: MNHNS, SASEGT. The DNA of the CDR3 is TGTGCCAGCAGCGTTTTGTTAGGCACAGATACGCAGTATTTT. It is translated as CASSVLLGTDTQYF.

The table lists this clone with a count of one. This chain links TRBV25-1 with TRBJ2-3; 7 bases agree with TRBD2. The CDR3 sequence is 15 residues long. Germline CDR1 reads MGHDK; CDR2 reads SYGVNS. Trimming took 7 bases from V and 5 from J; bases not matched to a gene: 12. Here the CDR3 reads CASTRTGLEGDTQYF. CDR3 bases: TGTGCCAGCACACGGACCGGACTAGAAGGAGATACGCAGTATTTT.

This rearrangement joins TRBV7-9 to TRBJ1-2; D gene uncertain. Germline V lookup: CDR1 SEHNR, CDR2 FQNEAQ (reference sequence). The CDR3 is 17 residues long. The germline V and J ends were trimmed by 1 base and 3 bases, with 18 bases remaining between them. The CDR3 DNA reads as TGTGCCAGCAGCTTAGTTACAAAACGGACTATGGACTATGGCTACACCTTC. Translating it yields CASSLVTKRTMDYGYTF.

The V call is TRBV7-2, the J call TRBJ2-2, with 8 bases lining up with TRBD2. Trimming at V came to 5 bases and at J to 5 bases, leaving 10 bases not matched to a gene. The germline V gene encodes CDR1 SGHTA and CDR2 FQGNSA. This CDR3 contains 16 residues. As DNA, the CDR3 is TGTGCCAGCAGCCCGGGGGGGTACTATACTACCGGGGAGCTGTTTTTT. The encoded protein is CASSPGGYYTTGELFF.

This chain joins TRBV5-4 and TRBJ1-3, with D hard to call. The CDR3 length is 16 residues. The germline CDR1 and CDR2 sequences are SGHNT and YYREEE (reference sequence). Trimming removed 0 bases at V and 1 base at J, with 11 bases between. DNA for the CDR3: TGTGCCAGCAGCTTGGGAGCGGGAGGGTCTGGAAACACCATATATTTT. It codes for CASSLGAGGSGNTIYF. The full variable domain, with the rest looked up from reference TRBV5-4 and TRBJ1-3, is ETGVTQSPTHLIKTRGQQVTLRCSSQSGHNTVSWYQQALGQGPQFIFQYYREEENGRGNFPPRFSGLQFPNYSSELNVNALELDDSALYLCASSLGAGGSGNTIYFGEGSWLTVV.

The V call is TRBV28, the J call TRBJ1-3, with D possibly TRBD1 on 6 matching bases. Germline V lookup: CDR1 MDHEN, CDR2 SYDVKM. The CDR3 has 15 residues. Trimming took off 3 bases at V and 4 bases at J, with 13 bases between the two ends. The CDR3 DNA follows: TGTGCCAGCAGTTTTACGGGGGCGCGGGGAAACACCATATATTTT. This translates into CASSFTGARGNTIYF.

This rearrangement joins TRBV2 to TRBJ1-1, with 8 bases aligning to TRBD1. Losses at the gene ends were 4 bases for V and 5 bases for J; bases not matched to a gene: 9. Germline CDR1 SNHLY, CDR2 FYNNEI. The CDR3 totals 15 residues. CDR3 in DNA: TGTGCCAGCAGTGTTCAAAATACAGGGGGAACTGAAGCTTTCTTT. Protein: CASSVQNTGGTEAFF. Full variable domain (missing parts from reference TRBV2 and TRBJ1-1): EPEVTQTPSHQVTQMGQEVILRCVPISNHLYFYWYRQILGQKVEFLVSFYNNEISEKSEIFDDQFSVERPDGSNFTLKIRSTKLEDSAMYFCASSVQNTGGTEAFFGQGTRLTVV.

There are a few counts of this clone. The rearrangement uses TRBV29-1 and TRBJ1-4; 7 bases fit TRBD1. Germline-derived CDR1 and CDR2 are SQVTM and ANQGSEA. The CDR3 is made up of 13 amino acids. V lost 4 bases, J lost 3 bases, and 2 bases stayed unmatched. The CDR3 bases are TGCAGCGTTGTTACAGGGGCTAATGAAAAACTGTTTTTT. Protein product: CSVVTGANEKLFF.

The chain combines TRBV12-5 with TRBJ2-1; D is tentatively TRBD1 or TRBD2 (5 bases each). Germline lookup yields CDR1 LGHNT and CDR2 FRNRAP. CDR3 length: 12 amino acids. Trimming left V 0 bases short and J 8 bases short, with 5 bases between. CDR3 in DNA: TGTGCTAGTGGTTTGGTGGGGGATGAGCAGTTCTTC. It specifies CASGLVGDEQFF.

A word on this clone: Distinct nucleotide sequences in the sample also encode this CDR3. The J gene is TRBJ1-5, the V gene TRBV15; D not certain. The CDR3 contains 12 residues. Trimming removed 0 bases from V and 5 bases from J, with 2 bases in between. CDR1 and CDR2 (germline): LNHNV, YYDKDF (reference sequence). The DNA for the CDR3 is TGTGCCACCAGCAGAGACCATCAGCCCCAGCATTTT. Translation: CATSRDHQPQHF. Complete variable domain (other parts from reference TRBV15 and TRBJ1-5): DAMVIQNPRYQVTQFGKPVTLSCSQTLNHNVMYWYQQKSSQAPKLLFHYYDKDFNNEADTPDNFQSRRPNTSFCFLDIRSPGLGDTAMYLCATSRDHQPQHFGDGTRLSIL.

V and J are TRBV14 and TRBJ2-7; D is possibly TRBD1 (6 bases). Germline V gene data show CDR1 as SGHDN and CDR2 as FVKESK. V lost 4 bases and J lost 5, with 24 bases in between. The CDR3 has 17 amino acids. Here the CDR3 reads CASSRGLGTVPTNEQYF. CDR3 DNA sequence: TGTGCCAGCAGCCGGGGGCTAGGGACGGTCCCTACCAACGAGCAGTACTTC.

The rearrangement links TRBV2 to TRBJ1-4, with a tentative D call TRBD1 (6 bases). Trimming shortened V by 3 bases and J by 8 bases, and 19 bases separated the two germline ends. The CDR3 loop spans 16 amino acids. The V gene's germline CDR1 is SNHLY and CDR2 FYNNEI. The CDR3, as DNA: TGTGCCAGCAGTGACCCCCTGGGGGGCATTGGGGAAAAACTGTTTTTT. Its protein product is CASSDPLGGIGEKLFF. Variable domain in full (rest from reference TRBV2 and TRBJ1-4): EPEVTQTPSHQVTQMGQEVILRCVPISNHLYFYWYRQILGQKVEFLVSFYNNEISEKSEIFDDQFSVERPDGSNFTLKIRSTKLEDSAMYFCASSDPLGGIGEKLFFGSGTQLSVL.

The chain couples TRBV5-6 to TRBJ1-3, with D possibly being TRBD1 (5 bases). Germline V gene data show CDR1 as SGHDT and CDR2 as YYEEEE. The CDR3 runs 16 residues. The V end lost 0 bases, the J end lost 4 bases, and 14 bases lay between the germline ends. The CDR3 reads CASSLESGTSGNTIYF. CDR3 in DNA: TGTGCCAGCAGCTTGGAGTCAGGGACGTCCGGAAACACCATATATTTT.

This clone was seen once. Written as DNA, the CDR3 is TGCAGTGCCTCGTGGGACTCTAAGCAGTTCTTC. Its protein is CSASWDSKQFF. The chain carries TRBV20-1 and TRBJ2-1; D may be TRBD2 (6 bases). V was pared by 6 bases and J by 11 bases, with 14 bases between. The CDR3 has 11 amino acids. Germline assignment: CDR1 DFQATT and CDR2 SNEGSKA (reference sequence).

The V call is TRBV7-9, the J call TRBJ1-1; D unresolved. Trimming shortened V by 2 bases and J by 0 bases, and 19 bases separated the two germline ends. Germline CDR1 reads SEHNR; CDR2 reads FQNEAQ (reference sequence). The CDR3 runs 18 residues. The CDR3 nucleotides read TGTGCCAGCAGCTTAAGAGGGAGAGGGCGACGGATGAACACTGAAGCTTTCTTT. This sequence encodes CASSLRGRGRRMNTEAFF.

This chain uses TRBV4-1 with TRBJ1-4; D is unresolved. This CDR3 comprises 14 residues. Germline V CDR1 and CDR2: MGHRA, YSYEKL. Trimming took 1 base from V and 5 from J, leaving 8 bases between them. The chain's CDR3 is CASSQAVPNEKLFF. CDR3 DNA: TGCGCCAGCAGCCAAGCTGTTCCGAATGAAAAACTGTTTTTT.

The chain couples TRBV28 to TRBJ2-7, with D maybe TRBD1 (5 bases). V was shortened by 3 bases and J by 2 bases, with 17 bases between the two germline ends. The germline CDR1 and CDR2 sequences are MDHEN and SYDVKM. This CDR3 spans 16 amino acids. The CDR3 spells CASSFPLSGPTYEQYF. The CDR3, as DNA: TGTGCCAGCAGTTTCCCCCTCTCAGGGCCCACCTACGAGCAGTACTTC.

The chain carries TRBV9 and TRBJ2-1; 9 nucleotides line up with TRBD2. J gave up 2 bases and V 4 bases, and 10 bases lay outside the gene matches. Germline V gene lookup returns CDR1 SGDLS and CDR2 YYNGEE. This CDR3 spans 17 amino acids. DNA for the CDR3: TGTGCCAGCAGCACCTCTAGCGGGGATGTCGCCTACAATGAGCAGTTCTTC. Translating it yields CASSTSSGDVAYNEQFF. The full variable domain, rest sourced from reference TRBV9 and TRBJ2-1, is DSGVTQTPKHLITATGQRVTLRCSPRSGDLSVYWYQQSLDQGLQFLIQYYNGEERAKGNILERFSAQQFPDLHSELNLSSLELGDSALYFCASSTSSGDVAYNEQFFGPGTRLTVL.

CDR3 DNA: TGTGCCAGCAGCTTGGAAATGGACTATGGCTACACCTTC. Protein: CASSLEMDYGYTF. The chain links TRBV5-5 to TRBJ1-2; D uncertain. From germline, CDR1 is SGHKS and CDR2 YYEKEE (reference sequence). CDR3 size: 13 residues. Trimming cost V 0 bases and J 3 bases, with 6 bases left between them.

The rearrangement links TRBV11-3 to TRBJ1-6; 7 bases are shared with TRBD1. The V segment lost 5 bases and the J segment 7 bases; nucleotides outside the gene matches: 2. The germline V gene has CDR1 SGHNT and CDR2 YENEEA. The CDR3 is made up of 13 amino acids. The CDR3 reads CASSPGQNSPLHF. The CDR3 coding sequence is TGTGCCAGCAGCCCGGGACAGAATTCACCCCTCCACTTT.

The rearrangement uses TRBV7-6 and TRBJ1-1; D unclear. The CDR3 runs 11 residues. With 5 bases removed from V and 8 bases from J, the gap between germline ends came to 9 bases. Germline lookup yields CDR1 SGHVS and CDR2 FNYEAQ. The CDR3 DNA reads TGTGCCAGCAGCCCGTTCCAGGAAGCTTTCTTT. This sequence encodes CASSPFQEAFF.

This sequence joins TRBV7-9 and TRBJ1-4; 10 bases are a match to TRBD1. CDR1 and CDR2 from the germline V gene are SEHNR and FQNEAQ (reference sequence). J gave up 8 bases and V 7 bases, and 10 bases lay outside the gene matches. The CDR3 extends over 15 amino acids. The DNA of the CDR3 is TGTGCCAGCATCCGTGAGGGGACAGGGGTCGAAAAACTGTTTTTT. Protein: CASIREGTGVEKLFF.

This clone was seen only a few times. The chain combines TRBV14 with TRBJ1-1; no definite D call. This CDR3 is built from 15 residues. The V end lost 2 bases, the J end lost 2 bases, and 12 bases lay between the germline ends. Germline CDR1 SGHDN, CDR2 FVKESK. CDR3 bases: TGTGCCAGCAGCCAAACAAGGACGGAAAACACTGAAGCTTTCTTT. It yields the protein CASSQTRTENTEAFF.

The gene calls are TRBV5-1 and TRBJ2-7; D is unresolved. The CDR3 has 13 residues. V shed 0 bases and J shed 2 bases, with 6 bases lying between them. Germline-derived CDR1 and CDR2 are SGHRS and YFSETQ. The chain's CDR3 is CASSLAGTYEQYF. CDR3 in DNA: TGCGCCAGCAGCTTGGCAGGAACCTACGAGCAGTACTTC.

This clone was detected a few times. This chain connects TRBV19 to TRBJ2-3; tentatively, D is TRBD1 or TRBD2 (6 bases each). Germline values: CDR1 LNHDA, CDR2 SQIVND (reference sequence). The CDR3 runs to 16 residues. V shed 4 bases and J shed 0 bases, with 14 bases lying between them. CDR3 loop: CASSRRGPPSTDTQYF. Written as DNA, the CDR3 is TGTGCCAGTAGTAGACGGGGGCCCCCTAGCACAGATACGCAGTATTTT.

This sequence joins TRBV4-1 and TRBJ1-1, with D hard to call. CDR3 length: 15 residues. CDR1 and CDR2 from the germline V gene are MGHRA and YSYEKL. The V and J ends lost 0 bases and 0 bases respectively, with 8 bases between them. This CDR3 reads CASSQDEEMNTEAFF. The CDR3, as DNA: TGCGCCAGCAGCCAAGACGAGGAGATGAACACTGAAGCTTTCTTT.

Here the CDR3 reads CASSLRPGTGVLNTEAFF. CDR3 nucleotide sequence: TGCGCCAGCAGCTTGAGGCCAGGTACAGGCGTATTGAACACTGAAGCTTTCTTT. The chain couples TRBV5-1 to TRBJ1-1; tentatively, D is TRBD1 (5 bases). CDR3 length: 18 residues. CDR1 is SGHRS and CDR2 is YFSETQ in the germline V gene. V was pared by 1 base and J by 0 bases, with 19 bases between.

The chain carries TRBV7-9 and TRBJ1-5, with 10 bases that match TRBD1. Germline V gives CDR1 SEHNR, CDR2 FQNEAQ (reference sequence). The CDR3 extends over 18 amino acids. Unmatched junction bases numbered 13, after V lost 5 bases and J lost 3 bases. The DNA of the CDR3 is TGTGCCAGCAGCCGAGGACAGGGGGGCCAGTTAGACAATCAGCCCCAGCATTTT. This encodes CASSRGQGGQLDNQPQHF.

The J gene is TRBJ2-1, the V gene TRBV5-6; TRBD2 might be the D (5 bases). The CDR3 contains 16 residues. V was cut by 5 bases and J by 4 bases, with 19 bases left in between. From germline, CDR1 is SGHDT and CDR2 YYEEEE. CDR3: CASRTGTHFLYNEQFF. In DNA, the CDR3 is TGTGCCAGCAGGACGGGAACCCACTTTTTATACAATGAGCAGTTCTTC.

CDR3 region: CASSYEGGRTEAFF. The CDR3 DNA is TGTGCCAGCAGTTACGAAGGGGGCCGTACTGAAGCTTTCTTT. The V call is TRBV28, the J call TRBJ1-1, with 7 bases fitting TRBD1. The ends lost 4 bases at V and 5 bases at J; junction bases unmatched: 7. The germline V gene has CDR1 MDHEN and CDR2 SYDVKM. CDR3 length: 14 amino acids.

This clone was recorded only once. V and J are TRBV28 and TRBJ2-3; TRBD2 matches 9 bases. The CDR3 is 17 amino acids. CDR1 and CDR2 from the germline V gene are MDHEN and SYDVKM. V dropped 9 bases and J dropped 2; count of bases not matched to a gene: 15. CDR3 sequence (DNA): TGTGCCAGTCAGACCCAGAGGACTAGCGAGCCCACAGATACGCAGTATTTT. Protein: CASQTQRTSEPTDTQYF.

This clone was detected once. The CDR3 DNA sequence: TGCGCCAGCAGCTCCCCGGTGGGGACAGGGTCGGATACGCAGTATTTT. It is translated as CASSSPVGTGSDTQYF. The V gene is TRBV5-1, the J gene TRBJ2-3; TRBD1 matches at 9 bases. Germline values: CDR1 SGHRS, CDR2 YFSETQ. The CDR3 consists of 16 residues. V shed 3 bases and J 6 bases; nucleotides not matched to a gene: 11. The full variable domain, completed using reference TRBV5-1 and TRBJ2-3, is KAGVTQTPRYLIKTRGQQVTLSCSPISGHRSVSWYQQTPGQGLQFLFEYFSETQRNKGNFPGRFSGRQFSNSRSEMNVSTLELGDSALYLCASSSPVGTGSDTQYFGPGTRLTVL.